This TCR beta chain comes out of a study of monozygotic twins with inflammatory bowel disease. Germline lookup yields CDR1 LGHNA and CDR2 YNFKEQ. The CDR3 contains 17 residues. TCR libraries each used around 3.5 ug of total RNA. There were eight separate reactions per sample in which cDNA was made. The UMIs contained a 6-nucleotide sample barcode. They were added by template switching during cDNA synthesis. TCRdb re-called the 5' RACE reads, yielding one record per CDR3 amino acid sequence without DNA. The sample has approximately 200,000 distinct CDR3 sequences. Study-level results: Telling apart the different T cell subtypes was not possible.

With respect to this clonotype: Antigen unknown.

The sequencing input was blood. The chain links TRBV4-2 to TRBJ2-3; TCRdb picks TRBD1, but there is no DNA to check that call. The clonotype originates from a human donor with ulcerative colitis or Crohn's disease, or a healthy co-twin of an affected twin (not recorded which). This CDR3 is CASTPQTGGTSTDTQYF.